This entry is about one T cell receptor (beta chain). The data derive from a study of control samples from healthy donors and cancer patients. V was cut by 5 bases and J by 1 base, with 12 bases left in between. This CDR3 is built from 15 residues. Germline loops: CDR1 SGHVS, CDR2 FQNEAQ. TCRdb's table, derived via immunoSEQ multiplex PCR, lists solely in-frame clones and lacks some. This sample has tens of thousands of clones, with around 94% found just once. Sequences were obtained from blood. This TCR was sampled from a man aged 30-40 years in good health. This chain uses TRBV7-8 with TRBJ1-5; D not certain. DNA for the CDR3: TGTGCCAGCAGCGTTGCGGGGAAGAGCAATCAGCCCCAGCATTTT. Translation: CASSVAGKSNQPQHF.